This TCR beta chain stems from a study of shared clonotypes between healthy human individuals. It was across several immunoSEQ plates that each subset's genomic DNA was evenly split. Sequenced by immunoSEQ multiplex PCR; TCRdb stores in-frame clones only, minus some. Seen here are some 2,500,000 clones, under 95% observed once, and the top ten hold about 0.39%. Naive CD45RA+ and memory CD45RA-negative subsets were split from CD4+ cells. Germline-derived CDR1 and CDR2 are MNHEY and SMNVEV (reference sequence). V was shortened by 3 bases and J by 2 bases, with 16 bases between the two germline ends. There are 16 residues in the CDR3.

The sequencing input was naive CD4+ T cells from PBMCs. Subset of the sample: CD45RA+ positively selected. The chain carries TRBV27 and TRBJ1-1; unclear D gene. This sequence was found in a man younger than 30 in good health. Some clones in this sample may be carry-over from other donors' samples. CDR3 nucleotide sequence: TGTGCCAGCAGTTTTTCGATTCGGGTCTCAAACACTGAAGCTTTCTTT. Its translation is CASSFSIRVSNTEAFF.